These T cell receptor beta chains were read from a single sample in a study of cytomegalovirus exposure and HLA in healthy donors. Clones were read by immunoSEQ multiplex PCR, and TCRdb kept only the in-frame ones, dropping some. The profile shows about 92,000 clones, around 77% of them singletons. The source material was PBMCs. The receptors stem from a man aged 50 to 60 in good health and CMV-seropositive. CDR3s include the opening cysteine and the closing phenylalanine or tryptophan. The D gene is left open where the match is weak. Not every row has a clone size; where given, it reads once, few, many or a size class.

cdr3_aa: CASSLVRAGVYEQYF; cdr3_nt: TGTGCCAGCAGCTTAGTGCGTGCAGGGGTGTACGAGCAGTACTTC; v_call: TRBV11-2; j_call: TRBJ2-7; clone_size: .; cdr3_length: 15; d_call: .
cdr3_aa: CASSLSGAGTDTQYF; cdr3_nt: TGTGCCAGCAGCTTGTCAGGGGCCGGCACAGATACGCAGTATTTT; v_call: TRBV5-6; j_call: TRBJ2-3; clone_size: .; cdr3_length: 15; d_call: .
cdr3_aa: CASSSTSGTVEEQYF; cdr3_nt: TGTGCCAGCAGCTCAACTTCCGGGACAGTCGAGGAGCAGTACTTC; v_call: TRBV9; j_call: TRBJ2-7; clone_size: .; cdr3_length: 15; d_call: TRBD1
cdr3_aa: CASSWGTEGELFF; cdr3_nt: TGCGCCAGCAGCTGGGGGACAGAAGGGGAGCTGTTTTTT; v_call: TRBV5-1; j_call: TRBJ2-2; clone_size: .; cdr3_length: 13; d_call: TRBD1
cdr3_aa: CAWSGGTAGNSPLNF; cdr3_nt: TGTGCCTGGAGCGGGGGGACCGCCGGAAATTCACCCCTCAACTTT; v_call: TRBV30; j_call: TRBJ1-6; clone_size: .; cdr3_length: 15; d_call: .
cdr3_aa: CASTSGGLREKLFF; cdr3_nt: TGTGCCAGCACCTCGGGAGGGTTGCGTGAAAAACTGTTTTTT; v_call: TRBV2; j_call: TRBJ1-4; clone_size: .; cdr3_length: 14; d_call: .
cdr3_aa: CASSGDSRSPLHF; cdr3_nt: TGTGCCAGCAGCGGGGACAGTAGGTCACCCCTCCACTTT; v_call: TRBV9; j_call: TRBJ1-6; clone_size: few; cdr3_length: 13; d_call: TRBD1
cdr3_aa: CASNDRGHLNTEAFF; cdr3_nt: TGTGCCAGCAATGACAGGGGGCACCTGAACACTGAAGCTTTCTTT; v_call: TRBV6-5; j_call: TRBJ1-1; clone_size: .; cdr3_length: 15; d_call: TRBD1
cdr3_aa: CASSQDRRRREQDYEQYF; cdr3_nt: TGCGCCAGCAGCCAAGATCGGCGTCGGCGGGAACAGGACTACGAGCAGTACTTC; v_call: TRBV4-3; j_call: TRBJ2-7; clone_size: .; cdr3_length: 18; d_call: .
cdr3_aa: CASSLQGSWYNEQFF; cdr3_nt: TGTGCCAGCAGTCTTCAGGGGTCTTGGTACAATGAGCAGTTCTTC; v_call: TRBV9; j_call: TRBJ2-1; clone_size: .; cdr3_length: 15; d_call: .
cdr3_aa: CASTPRGAGGYEQYF; cdr3_nt: TGTGCCAGCACCCCCCGGGGGGCGGGGGGGTACGAGCAGTACTTC; v_call: TRBV6-1; j_call: TRBJ2-7; clone_size: .; cdr3_length: 15; d_call: TRBD2
cdr3_aa: CASSIGDSYSGNTIYF; cdr3_nt: TGTGCCAGTAGTATAGGGGACAGTTACTCTGGAAACACCATATATTTT; v_call: TRBV19; j_call: TRBJ1-3; clone_size: .; cdr3_length: 16; d_call: TRBD1
cdr3_aa: CASSLTGGRSVNGYTF; cdr3_nt: TGTGCCAGCAGCTTGACAGGGGGCCGGAGCGTGAATGGCTACACCTTC; v_call: TRBV5-4; j_call: TRBJ1-2; clone_size: .; cdr3_length: 16; d_call: TRBD1
cdr3_aa: CASSQRGGDQPQHF; cdr3_nt: TGTGCCAGCAGCCAGAGGGGGGGGGATCAGCCCCAGCATTTT; v_call: TRBV7-2; j_call: TRBJ1-5; clone_size: .; cdr3_length: 14; d_call: .
cdr3_aa: CASSAGTGGSKQYF; cdr3_nt: TGTGCCAGTAGTGCCGGGACAGGTGGGAGCAAGCAGTACTTC; v_call: TRBV19; j_call: TRBJ2-7; clone_size: .; cdr3_length: 14; d_call: TRBD1
cdr3_aa: CASSLGLNQPQNF; cdr3_nt: TGCGCCAGCAGCTTAGGACTCAATCAGCCCCAGAATTTT; v_call: TRBV5-1; j_call: TRBJ1-5; clone_size: .; cdr3_length: 13; d_call: .
cdr3_aa: CASSLGRQDLYEQYF; cdr3_nt: TGTGCCAGCAGCTTAGGAAGACAGGATCTCTACGAGCAGTACTTC; v_call: TRBV7-2; j_call: TRBJ2-7; clone_size: .; cdr3_length: 15; d_call: .
cdr3_aa: CASSFGLAVGEQYF; cdr3_nt: TGTGCCAGCAGCTTCGGACTAGCGGTGGGCGAGCAGTACTTC; v_call: TRBV5-6; j_call: TRBJ2-7; clone_size: .; cdr3_length: 14; d_call: TRBD2
cdr3_aa: CASTNRPGGNRRGNTIYF; cdr3_nt: TGTGCCAGCACAAATCGCCCGGGGGGGAACCGGCGGGGAAACACCATATATTTT; v_call: TRBV28; j_call: TRBJ1-3; clone_size: few; cdr3_length: 18; d_call: .
cdr3_aa: CASTGNSGANVLTF; cdr3_nt: TGTGCCAGCACAGGGAACTCTGGGGCCAACGTCCTGACTTTC; v_call: TRBV6-6; j_call: TRBJ2-6; clone_size: .; cdr3_length: 14; d_call: .
cdr3_aa: CASSTDSDRASYEQYF; cdr3_nt: TGTGCCAGTAGTACCGATTCAGACAGGGCCTCCTACGAGCAGTACTTC; v_call: TRBV19; j_call: TRBJ2-7; clone_size: .; cdr3_length: 16; d_call: TRBD1
cdr3_aa: CASSVDTTDTQYF; cdr3_nt: TGTGCCAGCAGCGTAGATACTACAGATACGCAGTATTTT; v_call: TRBV9; j_call: TRBJ2-3; clone_size: .; cdr3_length: 13; d_call: .
cdr3_aa: CASSVTGANVLTF; cdr3_nt: TGTGCCAGCAGCGTAACTGGGGCCAACGTCCTGACTTTC; v_call: TRBV7-2; j_call: TRBJ2-6; clone_size: few; cdr3_length: 13; d_call: .
cdr3_aa: CASSPGQFTYEQYF; cdr3_nt: TGTGCCAGCAGTCCGGGACAGTTCACCTACGAGCAGTACTTC; v_call: TRBV6-5; j_call: TRBJ2-7; clone_size: .; cdr3_length: 14; d_call: TRBD1
cdr3_aa: CASSRTGQGNTEAFF; cdr3_nt: TGCGCCAGCAGCCGTACCGGCCAGGGCAACACTGAAGCTTTCTTT; v_call: TRBV5-1; j_call: TRBJ1-1; clone_size: .; cdr3_length: 15; d_call: .
cdr3_aa: CASSLASGGLETQYF; cdr3_nt: TGTGCCAGCAGTCTAGCTAGCGGGGGCCTAGAGACCCAGTACTTC; v_call: TRBV2; j_call: TRBJ2-5; clone_size: .; cdr3_length: 15; d_call: TRBD2
cdr3_aa: CSVSTGGETYGYTF; cdr3_nt: TGCAGCGTGTCCACAGGGGGAGAGACCTATGGCTACACCTTC; v_call: TRBV29-1; j_call: TRBJ1-2; clone_size: .; cdr3_length: 14; d_call: TRBD1
cdr3_aa: CASSQGAGLPVKPTDTQYF; cdr3_nt: TGCGCCAGCAGCCAAGGGGCAGGGCTCCCTGTAAAACCCACAGATACGCAGTATTTT; v_call: TRBV4-3; j_call: TRBJ2-3; clone_size: .; cdr3_length: 19; d_call: .
cdr3_aa: CASNPRVGRDTEAFF; cdr3_nt: TGTGCCAGCAATCCCAGGGTTGGTAGGGACACTGAAGCTTTCTTT; v_call: TRBV5-5; j_call: TRBJ1-1; clone_size: .; cdr3_length: 15; d_call: .
cdr3_aa: CASSLIPSGPYEQYF; cdr3_nt: TGTGCCAGCAGCTTAATACCTAGCGGCCCCTACGAGCAGTACTTC; v_call: TRBV7-9; j_call: TRBJ2-7; clone_size: .; cdr3_length: 15; d_call: TRBD2
cdr3_aa: CASSRTRDRAYEQFF; cdr3_nt: TGTGCCAGCAGCCGGACCCGGGACAGGGCGTATGAGCAGTTCTTC; v_call: TRBV7-9; j_call: TRBJ2-1; clone_size: .; cdr3_length: 15; d_call: TRBD1
cdr3_aa: CASSLPGVVGYEQYF; cdr3_nt: TGTGCCAGCAGCTTGCCGGGGGTTGTGGGTTACGAGCAGTACTTC; v_call: TRBV5-6; j_call: TRBJ2-7; clone_size: .; cdr3_length: 15; d_call: .
cdr3_aa: CASSPRSLEEKLFF; cdr3_nt: TGTGCCAGCTCACCTAGGAGCCTCGAGGAAAAACTGTTTTTT; v_call: TRBV18; j_call: TRBJ1-4; clone_size: .; cdr3_length: 14; d_call: .
cdr3_aa: CATSRDPGQPQHF; cdr3_nt: TGTGCCACCAGCAGAGATCCCGGTCAGCCCCAGCATTTT; v_call: TRBV15; j_call: TRBJ1-5; clone_size: .; cdr3_length: 13; d_call: .
cdr3_aa: CASSSGGHTDTQYF; cdr3_nt: TGTGCCAGCAGTTCGGGGGGTCACACAGATACGCAGTATTTT; v_call: TRBV28; j_call: TRBJ2-3; clone_size: .; cdr3_length: 14; d_call: TRBD2
cdr3_aa: CASSKTWDISSYEQYF; cdr3_nt: TGTGCCAGCAGTAAAACCTGGGACATCAGCTCCTACGAGCAGTACTTC; v_call: TRBV27; j_call: TRBJ2-7; clone_size: .; cdr3_length: 16; d_call: .
cdr3_aa: CASSGDSTTYEQYF; cdr3_nt: TGCGCCAGCAGCGGGGACTCTACGACCTACGAGCAGTACTTC; v_call: TRBV5-1; j_call: TRBJ2-7; clone_size: .; cdr3_length: 14; d_call: .
cdr3_aa: CASSPDSRLTELGGYTF; cdr3_nt: TGTGCCAGCAGCCCGGATAGTCGACTAACAGAGCTGGGTGGCTACACCTTC; v_call: TRBV7-9; j_call: TRBJ1-2; clone_size: .; cdr3_length: 17; d_call: .
cdr3_aa: CASSQGQVGNTIYF; cdr3_nt: TGCGCCAGCAGCCAAGGACAGGTCGGAAACACCATATATTTT; v_call: TRBV4-1; j_call: TRBJ1-3; clone_size: .; cdr3_length: 14; d_call: .
cdr3_aa: CASSSGPGLAVYTDTQYF; cdr3_nt: TGCGCCAGCAGTTCCGGTCCCGGACTAGCGGTCTACACAGATACGCAGTATTTT; v_call: TRBV4-1; j_call: TRBJ2-3; clone_size: few; cdr3_length: 18; d_call: TRBD2
cdr3_aa: CASSVVGGGAPANEQFF; cdr3_nt: TGTGCCAGCAGCGTAGTGGGCGGGGGGGCCCCGGCCAATGAGCAGTTCTTC; v_call: TRBV9; j_call: TRBJ2-1; clone_size: .; cdr3_length: 17; d_call: TRBD2
cdr3_aa: CASNEGAGDYEQYF; cdr3_nt: TGTGCCAGCAACGAGGGCGCAGGCGACTACGAGCAGTACTTC; v_call: TRBV28; j_call: TRBJ2-7; clone_size: .; cdr3_length: 14; d_call: .
cdr3_aa: CASSVRGSYNEQFF; cdr3_nt: TGTGCCAGTAGTGTCCGGGGGAGCTACAATGAGCAGTTCTTC; v_call: TRBV19; j_call: TRBJ2-1; clone_size: .; cdr3_length: 14; d_call: .
cdr3_aa: CASSLGTGQGQPQHF; cdr3_nt: TGTGCCAGCAGCTTAGGAACAGGGCAGGGTCAGCCCCAGCATTTT; v_call: TRBV11-2; j_call: TRBJ1-5; clone_size: few; cdr3_length: 15; d_call: .
cdr3_aa: CASSYQEFLNTEAFF; cdr3_nt: TGTGCCAGCAGTTATCAGGAATTCTTGAACACTGAAGCTTTCTTT; v_call: TRBV6-6; j_call: TRBJ1-1; clone_size: .; cdr3_length: 15; d_call: .
cdr3_aa: CASSLAAGRGITDTQYF; cdr3_nt: TGTGCCAGCAGCTTAGCCGCTGGTCGCGGAATCACAGATACGCAGTATTTT; v_call: TRBV7-2; j_call: TRBJ2-3; clone_size: .; cdr3_length: 17; d_call: .
cdr3_aa: CASSISSGAKPEKLFF; cdr3_nt: TGTGCCAGTAGTATTTCCAGCGGGGCTAAACCGGAAAAACTGTTTTTT; v_call: TRBV19; j_call: TRBJ1-4; clone_size: .; cdr3_length: 16; d_call: .
cdr3_aa: CSVGRTNEKLFF; cdr3_nt: TGCAGCGTCGGTCGAACTAATGAAAAACTGTTTTTT; v_call: TRBV29-1; j_call: TRBJ1-4; clone_size: .; cdr3_length: 12; d_call: .
cdr3_aa: CASSRESGTSGFPIRNEQFF; cdr3_nt: TGTGCCAGCTCACGGGAGTCCGGGACTAGCGGGTTCCCCATACGCAATGAGCAGTTCTTC; v_call: TRBV18; j_call: TRBJ2-1; clone_size: .; cdr3_length: 20; d_call: TRBD2
cdr3_aa: CASSLPGPYTGELFF; cdr3_nt: TGTGCCAGCAGCTTACCGGGTCCATACACCGGGGAGCTGTTTTTT; v_call: TRBV5-6; j_call: TRBJ2-2; clone_size: .; cdr3_length: 15; d_call: .
cdr3_aa: CATARGFANTGELFF; cdr3_nt: TGTGCCACCGCACGGGGGTTTGCGAACACCGGGGAGCTGTTTTTT; v_call: TRBV13; j_call: TRBJ2-2; clone_size: once; cdr3_length: 15; d_call: .
cdr3_aa: CASSGSSTTDTQYF; cdr3_nt: TGTGCCAGCAGTGGTTCTAGCACCACAGATACGCAGTATTTT; v_call: TRBV6-4; j_call: TRBJ2-3; clone_size: .; cdr3_length: 14; d_call: .
cdr3_aa: CASSIVAREPYEQYF; cdr3_nt: TGTGCCAGTAGTATAGTAGCCAGGGAACCCTACGAGCAGTACTTC; v_call: TRBV19; j_call: TRBJ2-7; clone_size: once; cdr3_length: 15; d_call: .
cdr3_aa: CASSPLQASTDTQYF; cdr3_nt: TGTGCCAGCTCACCCCTACAGGCTAGCACAGATACGCAGTATTTT; v_call: TRBV18; j_call: TRBJ2-3; clone_size: .; cdr3_length: 15; d_call: .